The clone carrying this T cell receptor beta chain occurred a few times. This entry comes from a study of T-cell memory formation after mild COVID-19. Germline V gene lookup returns CDR1 KGHDR and CDR2 SFDVKD. The trim removed 3 bases at V and 2 bases at J, leaving 9 bases unmatched. The CDR3 has 17 residues. Via MiXCR, TCRdb re-called the 5' RACE reads, giving one row per CDR3 protein. The sample gives approximately 230,000 distinct CDR3 sequences, around 17% of which show up once; 3.5% is in the top ten. This receptor was obtained from a man in his late teens or twenties who had mild COVID-19 (a few samples of this study predate the infection). Cell type and time point are not known. The chain is built from TRBV24-1 and TRBJ2-3; 8 nucleotides match TRBD2. The source material was PBMCs or a T cell subset sorted from them (not recorded which). The CDR3 loop is CATSDLRQAGDTDTQYF. The CDR3, as DNA: TGTGCCACCAGTGATCTTCGGCAAGCGGGGGACACAGATACGCAGTATTTT.